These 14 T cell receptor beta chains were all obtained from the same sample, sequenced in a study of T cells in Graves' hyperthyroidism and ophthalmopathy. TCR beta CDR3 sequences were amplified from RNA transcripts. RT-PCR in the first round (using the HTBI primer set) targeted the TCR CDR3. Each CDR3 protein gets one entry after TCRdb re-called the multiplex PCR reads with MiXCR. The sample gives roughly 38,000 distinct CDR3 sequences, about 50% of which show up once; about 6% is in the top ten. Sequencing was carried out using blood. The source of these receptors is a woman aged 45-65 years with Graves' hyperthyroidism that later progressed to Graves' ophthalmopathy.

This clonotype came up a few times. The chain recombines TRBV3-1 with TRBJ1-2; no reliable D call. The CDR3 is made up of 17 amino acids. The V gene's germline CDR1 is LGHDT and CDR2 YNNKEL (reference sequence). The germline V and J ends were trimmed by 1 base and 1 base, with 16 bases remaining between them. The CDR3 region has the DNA TGTGCCAGCAGCCAAGTGTTCGGTGAAATGTTTAACTATGGCTACACCTTC. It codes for CASSQVFGEMFNYGYTF.

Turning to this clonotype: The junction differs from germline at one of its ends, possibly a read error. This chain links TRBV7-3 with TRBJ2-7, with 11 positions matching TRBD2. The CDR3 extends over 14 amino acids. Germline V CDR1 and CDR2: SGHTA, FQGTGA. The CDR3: CASSLNGLAGRFDF. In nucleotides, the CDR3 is TGTGCCAGCAGCTTAAACGGACTAGCGGGCCGTTTCGACTTC. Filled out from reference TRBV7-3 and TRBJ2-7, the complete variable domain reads GAGVSQTPSNKVTEKGKYVELRCDPISGHTALYWYRQSLGQGPEFLIYFQGTGAADDSGLPNDRFFAVRPEGSVSTLKIQRTERGDSAVYLCASSLNGLAGRFDFGPGTRLTVT.

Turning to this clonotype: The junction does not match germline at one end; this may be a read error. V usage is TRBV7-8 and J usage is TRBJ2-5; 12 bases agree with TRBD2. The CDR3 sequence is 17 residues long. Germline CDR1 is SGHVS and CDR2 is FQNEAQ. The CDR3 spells CASSLARLAGEVKTQYF. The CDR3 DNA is TGTGCCAGCAGCCTAGCGAGACTAGCGGGAGAGGTAAAGACCCAGTACTTC.

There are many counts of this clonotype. CDR3 protein: CAWNPDRFLQPQHF. The CDR3 nucleotides read TGTGCCTGGAATCCGGACAGGTTTCTTCAGCCCCAGCATTTT. The chain joins TRBV30 to TRBJ1-5; the match to TRBD1 covers 7 bases. Trimming at V came to 4 bases and at J to 6 bases, leaving 9 bases not matched to a gene. CDR1 is GTSNPN and CDR2 is SVGIG in the germline V gene (reference sequence). There are 14 residues in the CDR3.

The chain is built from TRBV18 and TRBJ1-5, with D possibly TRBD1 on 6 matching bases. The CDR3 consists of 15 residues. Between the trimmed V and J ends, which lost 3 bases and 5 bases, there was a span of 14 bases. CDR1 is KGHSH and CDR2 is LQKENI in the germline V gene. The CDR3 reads CASSPQGSRDQPQHF. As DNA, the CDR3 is TGTGCCAGCTCACCTCAGGGGAGTCGAGATCAGCCCCAGCATTTT.

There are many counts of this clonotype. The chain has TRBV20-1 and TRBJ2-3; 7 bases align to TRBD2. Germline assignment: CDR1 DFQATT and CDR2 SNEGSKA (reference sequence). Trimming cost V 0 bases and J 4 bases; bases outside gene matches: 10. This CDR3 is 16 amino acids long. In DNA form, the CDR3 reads TGCAGTGCTAGAGAGCAGCTTGGCGGGAGAGCAGATACGCAGTATTTT. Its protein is CSAREQLGGRADTQYF.

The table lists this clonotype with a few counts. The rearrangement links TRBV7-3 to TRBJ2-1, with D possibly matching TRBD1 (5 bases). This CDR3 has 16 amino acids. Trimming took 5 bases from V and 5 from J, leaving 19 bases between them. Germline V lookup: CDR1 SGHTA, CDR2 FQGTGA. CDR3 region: CASSLGGAGGNNEQFF. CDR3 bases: TGTGCCAGCAGCCTCGGTGGGGCTGGCGGAAACAATGAGCAGTTCTTC.

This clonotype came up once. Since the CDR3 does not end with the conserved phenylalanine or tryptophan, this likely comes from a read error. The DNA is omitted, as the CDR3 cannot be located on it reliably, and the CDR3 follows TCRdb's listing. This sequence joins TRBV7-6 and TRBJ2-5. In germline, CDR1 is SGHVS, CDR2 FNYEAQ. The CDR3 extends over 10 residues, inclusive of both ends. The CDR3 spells CASSLNLGID.

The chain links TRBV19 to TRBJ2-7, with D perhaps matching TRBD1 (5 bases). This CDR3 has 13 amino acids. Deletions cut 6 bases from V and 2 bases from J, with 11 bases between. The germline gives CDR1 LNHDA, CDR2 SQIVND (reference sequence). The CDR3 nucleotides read TGTGCCAGTAGGTCGGACAAAACCTACGAGCAGTACTTC. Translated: CASRSDKTYEQYF.

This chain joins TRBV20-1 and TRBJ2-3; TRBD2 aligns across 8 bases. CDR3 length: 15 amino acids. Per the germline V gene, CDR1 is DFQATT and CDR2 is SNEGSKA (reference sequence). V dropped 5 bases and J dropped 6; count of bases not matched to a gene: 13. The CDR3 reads CSADPPGLVGDTQYF. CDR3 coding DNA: TGCAGTGCTGATCCGCCGGGACTAGTGGGGGATACGCAGTATTTT.

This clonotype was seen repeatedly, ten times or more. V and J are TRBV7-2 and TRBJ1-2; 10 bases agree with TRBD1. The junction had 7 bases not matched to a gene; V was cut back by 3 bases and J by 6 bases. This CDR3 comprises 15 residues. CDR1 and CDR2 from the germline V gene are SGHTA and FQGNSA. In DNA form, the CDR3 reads TGTGCCAGCAGCTTTCGACAGGGGGCGGGTGATGGCTACACCTTC. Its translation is CASSFRQGAGDGYTF.

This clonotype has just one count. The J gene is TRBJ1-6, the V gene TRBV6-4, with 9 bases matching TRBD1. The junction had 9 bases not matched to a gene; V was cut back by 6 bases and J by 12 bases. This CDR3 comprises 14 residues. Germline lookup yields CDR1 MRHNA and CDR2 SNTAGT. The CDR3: CASSVDRGLLPLHF. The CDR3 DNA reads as TGTGCCAGCAGCGTGGACAGGGGATTGTTACCCCTCCACTTT.

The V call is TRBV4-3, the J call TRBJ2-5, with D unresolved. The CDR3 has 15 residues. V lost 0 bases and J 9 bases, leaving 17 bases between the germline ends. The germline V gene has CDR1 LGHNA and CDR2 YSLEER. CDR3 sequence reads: CASSQDRGGNQPQYF. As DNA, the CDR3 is TGCGCCAGCAGCCAAGATAGAGGTGGCAATCAGCCCCAGTACTTC.

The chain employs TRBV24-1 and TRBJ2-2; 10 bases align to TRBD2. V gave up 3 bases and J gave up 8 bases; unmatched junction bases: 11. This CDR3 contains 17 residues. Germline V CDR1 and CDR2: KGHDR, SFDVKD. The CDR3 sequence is CATSDPSSGRAEGELFF. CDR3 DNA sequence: TGTGCCACCAGTGATCCGTCGAGCGGGAGGGCCGAGGGGGAGCTGTTTTTT.